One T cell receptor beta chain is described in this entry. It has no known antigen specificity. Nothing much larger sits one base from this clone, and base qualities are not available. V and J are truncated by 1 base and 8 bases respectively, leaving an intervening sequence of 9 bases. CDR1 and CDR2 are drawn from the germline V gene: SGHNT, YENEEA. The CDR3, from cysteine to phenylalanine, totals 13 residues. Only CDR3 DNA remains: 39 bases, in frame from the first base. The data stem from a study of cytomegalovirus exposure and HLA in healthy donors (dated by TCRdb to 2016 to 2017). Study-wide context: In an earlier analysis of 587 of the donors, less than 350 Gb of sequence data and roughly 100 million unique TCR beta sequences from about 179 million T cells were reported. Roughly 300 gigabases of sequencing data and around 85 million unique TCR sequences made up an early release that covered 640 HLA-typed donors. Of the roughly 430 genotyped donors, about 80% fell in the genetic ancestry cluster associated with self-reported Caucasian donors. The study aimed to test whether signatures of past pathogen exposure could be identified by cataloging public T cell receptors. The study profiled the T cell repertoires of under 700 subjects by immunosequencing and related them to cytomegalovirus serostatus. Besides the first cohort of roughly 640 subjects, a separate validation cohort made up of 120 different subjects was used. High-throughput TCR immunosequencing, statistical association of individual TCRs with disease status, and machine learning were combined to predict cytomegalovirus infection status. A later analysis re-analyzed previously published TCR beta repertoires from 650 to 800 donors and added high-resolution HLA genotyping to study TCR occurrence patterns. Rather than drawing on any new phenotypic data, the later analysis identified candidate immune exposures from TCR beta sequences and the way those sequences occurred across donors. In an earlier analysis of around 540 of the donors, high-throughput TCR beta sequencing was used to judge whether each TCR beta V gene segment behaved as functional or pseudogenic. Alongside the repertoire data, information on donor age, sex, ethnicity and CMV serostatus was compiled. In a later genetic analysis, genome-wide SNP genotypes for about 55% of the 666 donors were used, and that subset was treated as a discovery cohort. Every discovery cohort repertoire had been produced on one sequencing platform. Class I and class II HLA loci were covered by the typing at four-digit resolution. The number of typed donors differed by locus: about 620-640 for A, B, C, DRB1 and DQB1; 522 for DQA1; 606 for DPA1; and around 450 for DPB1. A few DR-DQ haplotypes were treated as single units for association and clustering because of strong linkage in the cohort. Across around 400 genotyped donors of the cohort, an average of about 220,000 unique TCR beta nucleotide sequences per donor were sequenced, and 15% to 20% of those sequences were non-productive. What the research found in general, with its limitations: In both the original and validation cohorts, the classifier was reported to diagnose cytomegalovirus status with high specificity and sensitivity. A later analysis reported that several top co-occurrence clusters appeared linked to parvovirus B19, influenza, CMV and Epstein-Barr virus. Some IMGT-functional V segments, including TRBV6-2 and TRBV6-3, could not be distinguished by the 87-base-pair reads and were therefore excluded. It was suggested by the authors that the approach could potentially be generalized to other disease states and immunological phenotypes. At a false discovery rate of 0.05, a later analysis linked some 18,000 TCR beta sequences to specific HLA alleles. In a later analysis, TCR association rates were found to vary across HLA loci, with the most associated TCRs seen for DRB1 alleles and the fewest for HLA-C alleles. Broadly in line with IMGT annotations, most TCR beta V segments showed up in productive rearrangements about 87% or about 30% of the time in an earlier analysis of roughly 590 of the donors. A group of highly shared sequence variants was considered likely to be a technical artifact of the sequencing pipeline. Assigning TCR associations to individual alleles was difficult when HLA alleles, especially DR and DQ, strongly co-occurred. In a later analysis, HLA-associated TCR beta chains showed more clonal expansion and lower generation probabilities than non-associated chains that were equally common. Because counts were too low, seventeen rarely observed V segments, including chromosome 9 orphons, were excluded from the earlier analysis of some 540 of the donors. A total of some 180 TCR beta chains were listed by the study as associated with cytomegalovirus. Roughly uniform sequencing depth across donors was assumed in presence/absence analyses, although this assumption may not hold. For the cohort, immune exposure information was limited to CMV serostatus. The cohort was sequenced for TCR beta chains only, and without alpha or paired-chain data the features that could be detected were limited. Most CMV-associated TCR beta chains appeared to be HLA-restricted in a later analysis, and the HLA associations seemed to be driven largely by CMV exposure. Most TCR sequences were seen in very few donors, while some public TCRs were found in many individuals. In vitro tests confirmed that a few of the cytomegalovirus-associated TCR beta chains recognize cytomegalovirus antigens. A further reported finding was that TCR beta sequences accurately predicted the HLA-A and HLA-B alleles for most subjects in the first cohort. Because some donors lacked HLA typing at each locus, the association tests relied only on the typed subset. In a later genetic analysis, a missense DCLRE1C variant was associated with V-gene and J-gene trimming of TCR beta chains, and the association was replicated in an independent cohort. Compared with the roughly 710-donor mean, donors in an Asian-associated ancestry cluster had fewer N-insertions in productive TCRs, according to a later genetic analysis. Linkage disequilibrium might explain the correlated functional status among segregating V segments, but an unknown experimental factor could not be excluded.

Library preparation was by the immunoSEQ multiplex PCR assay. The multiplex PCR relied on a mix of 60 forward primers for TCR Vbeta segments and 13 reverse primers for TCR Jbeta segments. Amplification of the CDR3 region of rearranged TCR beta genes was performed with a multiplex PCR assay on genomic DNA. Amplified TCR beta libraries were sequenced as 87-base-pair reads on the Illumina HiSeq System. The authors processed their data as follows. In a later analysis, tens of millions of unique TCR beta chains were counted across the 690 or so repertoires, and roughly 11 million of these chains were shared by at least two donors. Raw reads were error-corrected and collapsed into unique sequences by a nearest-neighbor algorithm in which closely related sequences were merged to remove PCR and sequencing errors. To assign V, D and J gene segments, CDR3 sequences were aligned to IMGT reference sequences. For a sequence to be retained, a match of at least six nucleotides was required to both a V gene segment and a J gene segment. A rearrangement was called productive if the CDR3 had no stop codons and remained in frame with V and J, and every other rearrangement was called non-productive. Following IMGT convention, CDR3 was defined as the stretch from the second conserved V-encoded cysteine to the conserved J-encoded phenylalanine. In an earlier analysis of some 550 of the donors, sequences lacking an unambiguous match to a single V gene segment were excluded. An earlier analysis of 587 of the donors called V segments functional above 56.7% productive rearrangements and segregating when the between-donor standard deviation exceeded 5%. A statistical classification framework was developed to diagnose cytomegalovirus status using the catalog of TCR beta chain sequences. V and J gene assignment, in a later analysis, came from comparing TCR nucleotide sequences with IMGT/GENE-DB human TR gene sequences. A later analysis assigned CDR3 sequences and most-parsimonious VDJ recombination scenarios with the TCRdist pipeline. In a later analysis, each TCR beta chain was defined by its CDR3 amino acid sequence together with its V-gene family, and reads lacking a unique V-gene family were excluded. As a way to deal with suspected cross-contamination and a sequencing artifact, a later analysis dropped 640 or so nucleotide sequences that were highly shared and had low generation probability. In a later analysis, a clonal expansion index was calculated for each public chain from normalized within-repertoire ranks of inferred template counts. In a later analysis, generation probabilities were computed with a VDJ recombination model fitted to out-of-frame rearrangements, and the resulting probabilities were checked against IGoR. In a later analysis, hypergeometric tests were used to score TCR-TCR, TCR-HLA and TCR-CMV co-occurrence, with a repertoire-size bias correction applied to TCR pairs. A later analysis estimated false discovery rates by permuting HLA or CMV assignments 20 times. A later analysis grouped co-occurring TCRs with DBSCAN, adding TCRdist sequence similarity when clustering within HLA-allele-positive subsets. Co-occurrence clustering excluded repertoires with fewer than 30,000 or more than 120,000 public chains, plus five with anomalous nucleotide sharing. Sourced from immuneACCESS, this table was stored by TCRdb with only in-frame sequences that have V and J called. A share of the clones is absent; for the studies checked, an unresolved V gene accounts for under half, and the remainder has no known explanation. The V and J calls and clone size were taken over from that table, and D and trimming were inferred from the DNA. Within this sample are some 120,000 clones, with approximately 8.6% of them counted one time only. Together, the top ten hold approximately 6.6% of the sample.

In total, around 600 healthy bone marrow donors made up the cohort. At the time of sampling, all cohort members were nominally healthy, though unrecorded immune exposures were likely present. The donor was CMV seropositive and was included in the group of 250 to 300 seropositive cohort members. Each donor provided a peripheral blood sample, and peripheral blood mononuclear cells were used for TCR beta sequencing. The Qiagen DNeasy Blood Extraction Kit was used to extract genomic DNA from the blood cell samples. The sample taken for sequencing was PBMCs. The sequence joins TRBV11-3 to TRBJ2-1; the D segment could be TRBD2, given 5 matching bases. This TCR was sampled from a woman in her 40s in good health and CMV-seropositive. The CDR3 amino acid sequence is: CASSLGPGDEQFF. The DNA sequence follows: TGTGCCAGCAGCTTAGGCCCCGGGGATGAGCAGTTCTTC.